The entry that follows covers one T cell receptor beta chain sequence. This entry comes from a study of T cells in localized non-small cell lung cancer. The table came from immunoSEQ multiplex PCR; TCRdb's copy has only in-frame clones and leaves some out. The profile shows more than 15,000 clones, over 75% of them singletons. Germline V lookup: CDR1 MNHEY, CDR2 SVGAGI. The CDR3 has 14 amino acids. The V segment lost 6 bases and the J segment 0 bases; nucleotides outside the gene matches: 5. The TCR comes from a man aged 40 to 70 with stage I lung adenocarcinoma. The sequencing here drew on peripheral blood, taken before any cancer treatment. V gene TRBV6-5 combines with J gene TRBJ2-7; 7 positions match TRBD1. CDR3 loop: CASRLTGSSYEQYF. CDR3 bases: TGTGCCAGCAGGTTGACAGGGAGCTCCTACGAGCAGTACTTC.